One sample yielded the 32 T cell receptor beta chains listed below, sequenced in a study of OX40 agonist ivuxolimab in advanced cancers. Some clones are missing from TCRdb's copy, which holds only in-frame ones; the method was immunoSEQ multiplex PCR. The sample has over 80,000 clones, under 85% seen once. The sequences come from CD4+ or CD8+ T cells sorted from blood, collected in a trial of the OX40 agonist ivuxolimab. Receptors originate from an adult with an advanced solid tumor such as melanoma, head and neck, liver or kidney cancer.

This sequence joins TRBV19 and TRBJ1-4; 7 nucleotides agree with TRBD1. The CDR3 extends over 17 amino acids. V lost 6 bases and J lost 0; bases outside the gene matches: 10. Germline-derived CDR1 and CDR2 are LNHDA and SQIVND (reference sequence). CDR3 sequence: CASRVTGRVSTNEKLFF. CDR3 DNA sequence: TGTGCCAGTAGGGTGACAGGGAGGGTGTCAACTAATGAAAAACTGTTTTTT.

This chain links TRBV5-1 with TRBJ2-5, with D tentatively TRBD1 (5 bases). V lost 0 bases, J lost 4 bases, and 10 bases lay in between. This CDR3 has 14 residues. Germline lookup yields CDR1 SGHRS and CDR2 YFSETQ. The CDR3 region is CASSLAGRGETQYF. DNA of the CDR3: TGCGCCAGCAGCTTGGCGGGTAGGGGAGAGACCCAGTACTTC.

The V call is TRBV7-6, the J call TRBJ2-2; 7 bases map to TRBD1. J was trimmed by 1 base and V by 1 base; bases with no gene match: 3. This CDR3 contains 16 residues. Looked up from germline, CDR1 is SGHVS and CDR2 is FNYEAQ. The CDR3 loop is CASSLEGALNTGELFF. In DNA, the CDR3 is TGTGCCAGCAGCTTAGAGGGGGCCTTGAACACCGGGGAGCTGTTTTTT.

The V and J genes are TRBV10-1 and TRBJ2-3; D not certain. The CDR3 covers 15 residues. Germline V gives CDR1 WNHNN, CDR2 SYGVQD (reference sequence). V lost 3 bases, J lost 4 bases, and 14 bases lay in between. CDR3 nucleotides: TGCGCCAGCAGTGAAGGGCCTATAGCCCCAGATACGCAGTATTTT. Translated: CASSEGPIAPDTQYF.

The J gene is TRBJ1-3, the V gene TRBV10-3; TRBD1 is a possible D gene (5 bases). Trimming left V 3 bases short and J 0 bases short, with 18 bases between. CDR1 and CDR2 (germline): ENHRY, SYGVKD. This CDR3 comprises 18 residues. The CDR3 DNA sequence: TGTGCCATCAGTGAATGGCAAGGCCTGGGGACCTCTGGAAACACCATATATTTT. Translation: CAISEWQGLGTSGNTIYF.

V is TRBV2 and J is TRBJ1-4, with D possibly TRBD1 on 5 matching bases. The CDR3 consists of 14 residues. Trimming took off 8 bases at V and 3 bases at J, with 13 bases between the two ends. Per germline, CDR1 SNHLY and CDR2 FYNNEI. In nucleotides, the CDR3 is TGTGCCAGCGGGAGACAGCGATCTAATGAAAAACTGTTTTTT. This sequence encodes CASGRQRSNEKLFF.

The chain carries TRBV21-1 and TRBJ1-1. TRBV21-1 represents a pseudogene. The CDR3 runs 18 residues. This CDR3 reads CASSMKRWGGARGTEAFF. In DNA form, the CDR3 reads TGTGCCAGCAGCATGAAAAGGTGGGGGGGCGCCCGCGGCACTGAAGCTTTCTTT.

The genes are TRBV6-5 and TRBJ2-1; D may be TRBD2 (6 bases). V was cut by 2 bases and J by 1 base, with 12 bases left in between. CDR3 length: 16 amino acids. Per the germline V gene, CDR1 is MNHEY and CDR2 is SVGAGI. In DNA form, the CDR3 reads TGTGCCAGCAGTTACATCGGGAGCGTATCCTACAATGAGCAGTTCTTC. As protein: CASSYIGSVSYNEQFF.

The chain combines TRBV5-6 with TRBJ1-1; no definite D call. This CDR3 is built from 13 residues. Trimming removed 0 bases from V and 2 bases from J, with 5 bases in between. Germline CDR1 reads SGHDT; CDR2 reads YYEEEE. This CDR3 is CASSLASNTEAFF. In nucleotides, the CDR3 is TGTGCCAGCAGCTTGGCTAGCAACACTGAAGCTTTCTTT.

The J gene is TRBJ1-3, the V gene TRBV9, with D possibly TRBD1 on 6 matching bases. The germline V gene encodes CDR1 SGDLS and CDR2 YYNGEE. The germline V and J ends were trimmed by 2 bases and 3 bases, with 12 bases remaining between them. The CDR3 spans 15 residues. CDR3 nucleotide sequence: TGTGCCAGCAGCGTTTCCAGGGGCCGTGGAAACACCATATATTTT. Translating it yields CASSVSRGRGNTIYF.

The V call is TRBV5-8, the J call TRBJ2-3; TRBD2 might be the D (5 bases). This CDR3 has 14 residues. V was clipped by 3 bases and J by 2 bases, with 10 bases between them. CDR1 and CDR2 (germline): SGHTS, YDEGEE. The CDR3 protein is CASSSLVPTDTQYF. In DNA form, the CDR3 reads TGTGCCAGCAGCTCACTAGTTCCCACAGATACGCAGTATTTT.

This clone was seen only a few times. V is TRBV7-2 and J is TRBJ2-3; D is unclear. Trimming pared 5 bases from V and 2 bases from J, leaving 14 bases between. Germline V gives CDR1 SGHTA, CDR2 FQGNSA. CDR3 size: 15 residues. In DNA, the CDR3 is TGTGCCAGCAGCCCTCTGGGCCGGAACACAGATACGCAGTATTTT. This codes for CASSPLGRNTDTQYF.

V gene TRBV6-5 combines with J gene TRBJ2-7, with D perhaps TRBD1 (5 bases). Germline CDR1 is MNHEY and CDR2 is SVGAGI. V gave up 5 bases and J gave up 6 bases, with 11 bases separating them. The CDR3 loop spans 12 amino acids. CDR3 DNA: TGTGCCAGCAGTCTCCCCCAGGGCGAGCAGTACTTC. It specifies CASSLPQGEQYF.

The V and J genes are TRBV27 and TRBJ2-7, with unresolved D. This CDR3 is built from 14 residues. CDR1 is MNHEY, CDR2 SMNVEV, per germline (reference sequence). The V end was cut by 5 bases, the J end by 2 bases, with 13 bases between. The CDR3 DNA follows: TGTGCCAGCAGTCCGTACGTGGGTACCTACGAGCAGTACTTC. It is translated as CASSPYVGTYEQYF.

This clone was picked up one time. The rearrangement links TRBV9 to TRBJ1-1; D gene unclear. Germline CDR1 and CDR2: SGDLS and YYNGEE. Trimming left V 0 bases short and J 5 bases short, with 14 bases between. The CDR3 is 15 amino acids. The CDR3 DNA is TGTGCCAGCAGCGTAGCTGGCCAGCAGATAACTGAAGCTTTCTTT. It yields the protein CASSVAGQQITEAFF.

The V gene is TRBV7-2, the J gene TRBJ1-2, with TRBD1 matching 7 bases. This CDR3 spans 15 amino acids. V trimming: 3 bases; J trimming: 4 bases; junction bases outside the gene matches: 8. Germline values: CDR1 SGHTA, CDR2 FQGNSA. The CDR3 region has the DNA TGTGCCAGCAGCTTTGCCCCCGGGACAGCCTATGGCTACACCTTC. The encoded protein is CASSFAPGTAYGYTF.

The chain joins TRBV5-1 to TRBJ2-5; D gene unclear. The germline gives CDR1 SGHRS, CDR2 YFSETQ. Trimming left V 0 bases short and J 1 base short, with 1 base between. This CDR3 region has 12 residues. As DNA, the CDR3 is TGCGCCAGCAGCTTGGCCCAAGAGACCCAGTACTTC. This sequence encodes CASSLAQETQYF.

This clone was observed a handful of times. This chain connects TRBV30 to TRBJ2-7; 8 bases are shared with TRBD1. With 0 bases clipped from V and 6 bases from J, the junction kept 16 bases outside the gene matches. The germline V gene has CDR1 GTSNPN and CDR2 SVGIG (reference sequence). The CDR3 loop spans 17 amino acids. CDR3 loop: CAWSVPAPRTGLSEQYF. CDR3 DNA: TGTGCCTGGAGTGTACCGGCCCCCAGGACAGGGTTGAGCGAGCAGTACTTC.

This clone was seen only once. This chain connects TRBV4-1 to TRBJ1-4; 7 bases match TRBD1. Losses at the gene ends were 4 bases for V and 6 bases for J; bases not matched to a gene: 5. The germline V gene encodes CDR1 MGHRA and CDR2 YSYEKL. CDR3 length: 14 amino acids. The CDR3 here is CASSPTGTDEKLFF. CDR3 in DNA: TGCGCCAGCAGCCCGACAGGGACGGATGAAAAACTGTTTTTT.

This chain joins TRBV6-6 and TRBJ1-1, with D possibly matching TRBD1 (5 bases). Looked up from germline, CDR1 is MNHNY and CDR2 is SVGAGI (reference sequence). The V and J ends lost 5 bases and 0 bases respectively, with 16 bases between them. The CDR3 covers 16 residues. The CDR3 DNA sequence: TGTGCCAGCAGTCACCCGGGACGTAGAATGAACACTGAAGCTTTCTTT. Protein: CASSHPGRRMNTEAFF.

The chain combines TRBV14 with TRBJ1-2; D is uncertain. With 0 bases removed from V and 8 bases from J, the gap between germline ends came to 10 bases. Germline CDR1 and CDR2: SGHDN and FVKESK. The CDR3 is 13 amino acids. This CDR3 reads CASSQDLGTGYTF. CDR3 DNA: TGTGCCAGCAGCCAAGACTTGGGTACCGGCTACACCTTC. Full variable domain (outside the CDR3, taken from reference TRBV14 and TRBJ1-2): EAGVTQFPSHSVIEKGQTVTLRCDPISGHDNLYWYRRVMGKEIKFLLHFVKESKQDESGMPNNRFLAERTGGTYSTLKVQPAELEDSGVYFCASSQDLGTGYTFGSGTRLTVV.

The chain carries TRBV19 and TRBJ2-3; TRBD2 matches at 10 bases. The V segment lost 4 bases and the J segment 2 bases; nucleotides outside the gene matches: 3. The CDR3 length is 15 residues. Germline loops: CDR1 LNHDA, CDR2 SQIVND (reference sequence). The CDR3 protein is CASSTLAGITDTQYF. The DNA of the CDR3 is TGTGCCAGTAGTACACTAGCGGGGATCACAGATACGCAGTATTTT.

This clone was detected only a few times. The CDR3 DNA is TGCGCCAGCAGCCAGACTAGCGACTCCTACAATGAGCAGTTCTTC. Its protein is CASSQTSDSYNEQFF. J is TRBJ2-1 and V is TRBV4-1; 8 bases line up with TRBD2. This CDR3 contains 15 residues. Germline V gene data show CDR1 as MGHRA and CDR2 as YSYEKL. V shed 3 bases and J 0 bases; nucleotides not matched to a gene: 1.

V usage is TRBV15 and J usage is TRBJ2-4; no firm D call. This CDR3 has 13 amino acids. The V gene lost 1 base and the J gene lost 3 bases, with 4 bases spanning the gap. CDR1 and CDR2 (germline): LNHNV, YYDKDF (reference sequence). The CDR3 sequence: CATSRGGKNIQYF. In nucleotides, the CDR3 is TGTGCCACCAGCAGAGGGGGCAAAAACATTCAGTACTTC.

The chain has TRBV7-9 and TRBJ2-7; D is perhaps TRBD2 (5 bases). CDR1 is SEHNR, CDR2 FQNEAQ, per germline (reference sequence). V lost 2 bases to trimming and J lost 4 bases, with 6 bases between them. This CDR3 is 12 amino acids long. CDR3 region: CASSLSGYEQYF. The CDR3 nucleotides read TGTGCCAGCAGCTTAAGCGGTTACGAGCAGTACTTC.

V is TRBV2 and J is TRBJ2-7; a possible D gene is TRBD1 (6 bases). The CDR3 has 13 amino acids. The germline V and J ends were trimmed by 7 bases and 1 base, with 11 bases remaining between them. Germline lookup yields CDR1 SNHLY and CDR2 FYNNEI. The CDR3 reads CASKVGGSYEQYF. Here the CDR3 DNA reads TGTGCCAGCAAGGTAGGGGGTTCCTACGAGCAGTACTTC.

The chain recombines TRBV11-3 with TRBJ2-5, with 8 bases fitting TRBD2. Germline CDR1 SGHNT, CDR2 YENEEA. There are 15 residues in the CDR3. Unmatched junction bases numbered 9, after V lost 5 bases and J lost 4 bases. The CDR3: CASSLSGAPPETQYF. DNA for the CDR3: TGTGCCAGCAGCCTTAGCGGGGCTCCTCCAGAGACCCAGTACTTC.

This rearrangement joins TRBV6-5 to TRBJ2-1; weak D call: TRBD2 (7 bases). This CDR3 region has 15 residues. The germline gives CDR1 MNHEY, CDR2 SVGAGI. V was clipped by 1 base and J by 5 bases, with 12 bases between them. Written as DNA, the CDR3 is TGTGCCAGCAGTTACTTGCGGGGGCCCCACAATGAGCAGTTCTTC. This sequence encodes CASSYLRGPHNEQFF.

This chain links TRBV6-1 with TRBJ2-7; no definite D call. The CDR3 extends over 15 amino acids. Germline values: CDR1 MNHNS, CDR2 SASEGT. V was clipped by 0 bases and J by 8 bases, with 17 bases between them. The CDR3 loop is CASSEALIGLNQQYF. CDR3 DNA sequence: TGTGCCAGCAGTGAAGCGCTGATCGGTTTAAATCAGCAGTACTTC.

This clone has a handful of counts. This sequence joins TRBV29-1 and TRBJ1-5, with 7 bases lining up with TRBD1. CDR3 size: 13 residues. V was clipped by 6 bases and J by 0 bases; unmatched bases: 2. Germline lookup yields CDR1 SQVTM and CDR2 ANQGSEA. The CDR3 region has the DNA TGCAGCGTGGGACAGTATAGCAATCAGCCCCAGCATTTT. It yields the protein CSVGQYSNQPQHF.

CDR3 sequence reads: CASGTGQGGYGYTF. The CDR3 nucleotides read TGTGCTAGTGGGACCGGACAGGGCGGCTATGGCTACACCTTC. V and J are TRBV12-5 and TRBJ1-2, with 8 bases identical to TRBD1. Germline assignment: CDR1 LGHNT and CDR2 FRNRAP. The length of the CDR3 is 14 residues. Trimming removed 6 bases from V and 4 bases from J; junction bases left unmatched: 7.

This clone has just a few counts. The V and J genes are TRBV7-9 and TRBJ2-7, with 7 nucleotides matching TRBD2. The CDR3 spans 13 residues. Trimming took 1 base from V and 6 from J; bases not matched to a gene: 3. Germline V gene sequence: CDR1 SEHNR, CDR2 FQNEAQ (reference sequence). The CDR3 sequence is CASSLGAGAEQYF. CDR3 sequence (DNA): TGTGCCAGCAGCTTAGGGGCGGGAGCCGAGCAGTACTTC.